This record looks at one T cell receptor (beta chain) sequence and its context. Other nucleotide sequences in the sample specify the same CDR3. These data belong to a study of blood T cell repertoires in COVID-19. Study-level background: Sites across the United States, Italy and Spain contributed samples from acute and convalescent COVID-19. From T cells, B-cell-depleted T cells, or PBMCs came the material, which was cDNA or gDNA.

Patients at the Seattle site were enrolled during active infection and followed longitudinally. Assay: immunoSEQ multiplex PCR; the TCRdb copy retains only in-frame clones and omits some. The repertoire has about 260,000 clones, about nine tenths of them found once; the top ten carry 2% to 3%. Germline CDR1 SGHRS, CDR2 YFSETQ. Trimming removed 0 bases from V and 5 bases from J, with 8 bases in between. CDR3 length equals 13 residues. The sequenced sample consisted of peripheral blood. V gene TRBV5-1 combines with J gene TRBJ1-1; maybe TRBD1 (6 bases). The sequence was obtained from a person between 18 and 35 years old with COVID-19, enrolled during active disease. The CDR3 here is CASSLDRATEAFF. The DNA of the CDR3 is TGCGCCAGCAGCTTGGACAGGGCTACTGAAGCTTTCTTT.